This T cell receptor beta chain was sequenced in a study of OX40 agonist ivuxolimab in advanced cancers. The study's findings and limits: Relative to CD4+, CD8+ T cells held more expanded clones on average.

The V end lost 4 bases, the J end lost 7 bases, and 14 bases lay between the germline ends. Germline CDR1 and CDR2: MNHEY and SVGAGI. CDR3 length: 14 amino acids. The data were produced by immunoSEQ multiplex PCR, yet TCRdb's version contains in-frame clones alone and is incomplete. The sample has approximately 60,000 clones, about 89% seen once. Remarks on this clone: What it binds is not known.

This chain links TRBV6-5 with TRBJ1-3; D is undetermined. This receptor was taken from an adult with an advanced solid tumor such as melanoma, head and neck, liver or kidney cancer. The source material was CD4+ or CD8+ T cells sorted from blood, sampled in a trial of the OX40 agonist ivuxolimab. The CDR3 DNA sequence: TGTGCCAGCAGTTTATCCCCCTCTCAGAACACCATATATTTT. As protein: CASSLSPSQNTIYF.